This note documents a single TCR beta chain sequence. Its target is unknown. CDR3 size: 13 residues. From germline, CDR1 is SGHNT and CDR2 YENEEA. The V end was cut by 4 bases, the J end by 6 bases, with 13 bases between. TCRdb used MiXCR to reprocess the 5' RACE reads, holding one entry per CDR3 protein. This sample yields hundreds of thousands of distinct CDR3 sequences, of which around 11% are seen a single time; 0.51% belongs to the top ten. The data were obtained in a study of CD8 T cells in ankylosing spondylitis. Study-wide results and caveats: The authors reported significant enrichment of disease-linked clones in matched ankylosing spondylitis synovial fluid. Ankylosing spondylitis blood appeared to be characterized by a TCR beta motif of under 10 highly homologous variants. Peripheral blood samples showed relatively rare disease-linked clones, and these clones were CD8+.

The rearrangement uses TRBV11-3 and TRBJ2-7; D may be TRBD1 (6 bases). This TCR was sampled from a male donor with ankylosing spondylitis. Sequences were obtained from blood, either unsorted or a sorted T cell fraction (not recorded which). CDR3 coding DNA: TGTGCCAGCAGCTCGGACAGTTCGGGCGAGCAGTACTTC. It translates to CASSSDSSGEQYF.